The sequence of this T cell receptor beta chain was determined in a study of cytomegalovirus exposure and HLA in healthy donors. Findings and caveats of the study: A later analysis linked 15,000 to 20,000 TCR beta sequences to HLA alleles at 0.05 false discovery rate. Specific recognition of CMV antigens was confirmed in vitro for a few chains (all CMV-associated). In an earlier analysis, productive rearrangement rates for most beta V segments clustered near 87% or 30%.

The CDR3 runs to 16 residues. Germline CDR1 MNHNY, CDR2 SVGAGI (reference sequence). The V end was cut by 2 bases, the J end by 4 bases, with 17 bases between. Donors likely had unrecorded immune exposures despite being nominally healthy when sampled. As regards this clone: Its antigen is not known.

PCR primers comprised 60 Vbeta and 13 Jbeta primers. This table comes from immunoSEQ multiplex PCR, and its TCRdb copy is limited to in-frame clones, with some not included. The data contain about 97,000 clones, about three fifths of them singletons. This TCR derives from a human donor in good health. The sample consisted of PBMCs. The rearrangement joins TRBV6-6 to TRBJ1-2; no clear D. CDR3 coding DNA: TGTGCCAGCAGTTACCCGCTACTGGACTCATCCTATGGCTACACCTTC. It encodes CASSYPLLDSSYGYTF.